The sequence of this T cell receptor beta chain was determined in a study of spatial heterogeneity in lung cancer. The wider study: Available follow-up PBMC samples, collected a median of about 25 months post-resection, were sequenced. The average count in raw reads for each unique TCR and UMI combination exceeded nine appearances.

Regarding time point: blood at routine non-recurrence follow-up after resection. The library protocol tagged each TCR cDNA with a unique molecular identifier. One entry per CDR3 protein, called by TCRdb with MiXCR from the 5' RACE reads. The profile shows about 47,000 distinct CDR3 sequences, 12% of them singletons. Germline V gives CDR1 MNHEY, CDR2 SVGAGI. CDR3 length: 14 residues. Trimming pared 2 bases from V and 7 bases from J, leaving 11 bases between. This clonotype was seen many times. The source material was PBMCs, sampled at follow-up. This TCR was sampled from a male donor with early-stage non-small cell lung cancer. This chain joins TRBV6-5 and TRBJ1-4; D gene ambiguous. CDR3 bases: TGTGCCAGCAGTTACACGACCCTGAGTGAAAAACTGTTTTTT. Encoded protein: CASSYTTLSEKLFF.